This TCR beta chain was identified during a study of OX40 agonist ivuxolimab in advanced cancers. For the study at large: At 0.01 to 10 mg/kg, ivuxolimab was administered intravenously to patients every 2 weeks. Participants, 82.7% male, averaged about 59 years of age, ranging from about 23 to 90. Broader study findings: At doses 0.1 to 3.0 mg/kg, CD4+ and CD8+ clones expanded. Expansion of clones was among the lowest in partial responders at 0.1-3.0 mg/kg.

The data were produced by immunoSEQ multiplex PCR, yet TCRdb's version contains in-frame clones alone and is incomplete. The sample lists about 58,000 clones, over 75% occurring once. On this clone: No antigen is known for it.

In germline, CDR1 is LNHDA, CDR2 SQIVND (reference sequence). Trimming shortened V by 9 bases and J by 6 bases, and 23 bases separated the two germline ends. The CDR3 contains 15 residues. This sequence was found in an adult with an advanced solid tumor such as melanoma, head and neck, liver or kidney cancer. The sample consisted of CD4+ or CD8+ T cells sorted from blood, taken in a trial of the OX40 agonist ivuxolimab. The chain recombines TRBV19 with TRBJ1-2; a weak D match, TRBD1 (6 bases). The CDR3 DNA reads as TGTGCCAGCCAGAGAGGCGGACAGAGAATAGATGGCTACACCTTC. As protein: CASQRGGQRIDGYTF.